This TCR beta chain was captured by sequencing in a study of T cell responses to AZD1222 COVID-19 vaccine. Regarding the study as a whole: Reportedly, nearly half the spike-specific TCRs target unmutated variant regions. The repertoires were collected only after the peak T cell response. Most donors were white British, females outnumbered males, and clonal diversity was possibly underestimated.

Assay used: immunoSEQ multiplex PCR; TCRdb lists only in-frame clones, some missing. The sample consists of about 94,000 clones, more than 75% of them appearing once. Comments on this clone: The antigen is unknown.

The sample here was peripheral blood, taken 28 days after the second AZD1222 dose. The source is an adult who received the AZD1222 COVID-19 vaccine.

CDR3 DNA sequence: TGTGCCACCAGCAGAGATTATGGGGAGCAGGAAAAACTGTTTTTT. It specifies CATSRDYGEQEKLFF. This chain connects TRBV15 to TRBJ1-4; D unclear. Trimming stripped 0 bases from V and 8 bases from J, with 13 bases between. This CDR3 region has 15 residues. The germline V gene has CDR1 LNHNV and CDR2 YYDKDF (reference sequence).